This TCR beta chain is drawn from a study of T cells after yellow fever vaccination. Study-wide findings and caveats: A large majority of primary-vaccination clones showed up again after the booster (about 97% CD4, 85% to 90% CD8).

The germline CDR1 and CDR2 sequences are SGHRS and YFSETQ. Deletions cut 0 bases from V and 0 bases from J, with 6 bases between. The CDR3 consists of 14 residues. Generation of TCR cDNA used 5'RACE template switching (which added a universal primer site and UMIs). TCRdb fed the 5' RACE reads into MiXCR, producing one record per CDR3 protein. The sample holds 250,000 or so distinct CDR3 sequences, more than 3.5% seen once. This clonotype was detected many times. Its antigen is unidentified. Source: PBMCs, taken 15 days after the yellow fever booster vaccination. The receptor was derived from a man younger than 35 who received the YFV17D yellow fever vaccine. The genes are TRBV5-1 and TRBJ1-1; D gene ambiguous. This CDR3 reads CASSLVPLNTEAFF. The DNA for the CDR3 is TGCGCCAGCAGCTTGGTTCCTCTGAACACTGAAGCTTTCTTT.